These 16 T cell receptor beta chains were all obtained from the same sample, sequenced in a study of blood T cell repertoires in COVID-19. Profiled with immunoSEQ multiplex PCR; TCRdb holds only in-frame clones, not every one. The repertoire has 150,000 or so clones, approximately 85% of them found once; the top ten carry 1% to 1.5%. The sample was peripheral blood. The receptor source for this set is a man aged 55 to 70 who had recovered from COVID-19.

This chain joins TRBV27 and TRBJ2-1, with TRBD1 matching over 12 bases. CDR1 and CDR2 from the germline V gene are MNHEY and SMNVEV (reference sequence). The CDR3 is 16 residues long. V trimming: 8 bases; J trimming: 8 bases; junction bases outside the gene matches: 13. The CDR3 is CASFQTGTGGLDEQFF. In DNA form, the CDR3 reads TGTGCCAGCTTCCAAACCGGGACAGGGGGCTTAGATGAGCAGTTCTTC.

The J gene is TRBJ1-1, the V gene TRBV18; tentative D call: TRBD1 (6 bases). CDR1 KGHSH and CDR2 LQKENI come from the germline V gene. The ends were cut back, 1 base at V and 4 bases at J, with 10 bases in the middle. The CDR3 totals 14 residues. CDR3 DNA sequence: TGTGCCAGCTCACCACGCCAGGGGAGCACTGAAGCTTTCTTT. Translating it yields CASSPRQGSTEAFF.

This chain joins TRBV7-3 and TRBJ1-1, with a possible D match to TRBD1 (5 bases). This CDR3 region has 14 residues. Germline V CDR1 and CDR2: SGHTA, FQGTGA. V gave up 5 bases and J gave up 2 bases, with 12 bases separating them. The CDR3 DNA is TGTGCCAGCAGCCCCCAGGGTTCTAACACTGAAGCTTTCTTT. This gives the protein CASSPQGSNTEAFF.

The V and J genes are TRBV20-1 and TRBJ2-3; 7 bases match TRBD1. The CDR3 has 14 amino acids. The V segment lost 3 bases and the J segment 3 bases; nucleotides outside the gene matches: 6. In germline, CDR1 is DFQATT, CDR2 SNEGSKA (reference sequence). The CDR3 coding sequence is TGCAGTGCTAGTAAACAGGGGAAGACAGATACGCAGTATTTT. The encoded protein is CSASKQGKTDTQYF.

This clone was counted once. The CDR3, as DNA: TGTGCTAGTGGTTTGATTCGACTAGCGGCTAACACCGGGGAGCTGTTTTTT. Residues: CASGLIRLAANTGELFF. This sequence joins TRBV12-5 and TRBJ2-2; 9 positions agree with TRBD2. Germline CDR1 LGHNT, CDR2 FRNRAP. J gave up 2 bases and V 2 bases, and 6 bases lay outside the gene matches. This CDR3 is built from 17 residues.

The chain combines TRBV7-9 with TRBJ1-2, with TRBD1 matching over 8 bases. Trimming at V came to 4 bases and at J to 4 bases, leaving 2 bases not matched to a gene. The CDR3 has 13 residues. Per germline, CDR1 SEHNR and CDR2 FQNEAQ (reference sequence). Written as DNA, the CDR3 is TGTGCCAGCAGCTCGGACAGGGCCTATGGCTACACCTTC. Encoded protein: CASSSDRAYGYTF.

V usage is TRBV11-2 and J usage is TRBJ2-3, with 7 bases matching TRBD2. Germline loops: CDR1 SGHAT, CDR2 FQNNGV. V lost 1 base and J lost 6; bases outside the gene matches: 7. This CDR3 spans 15 amino acids. The CDR3 bases are TGTGCCAGCAGCTTAGGCGGTAGCGGGCGTGATACGCAGTATTTT. This translates into CASSLGGSGRDTQYF.

This clone has a single count. The chain has TRBV6-5 and TRBJ1-5, with a weak D call TRBD1 (5 bases). The CDR3 runs to 13 residues. Trimming pared 7 bases from V and 7 bases from J, leaving 14 bases between. Per germline, CDR1 MNHEY and CDR2 SVGAGI. This CDR3 reads CASMRGVDQPQHF. The CDR3 bases are TGTGCCAGCATGCGGGGGGTAGACCAGCCCCAGCATTTT.

The chain carries TRBV27 and TRBJ1-5, with a weak D call TRBD1 (5 bases). In germline, CDR1 is MNHEY, CDR2 SMNVEV (reference sequence). This CDR3 is 16 amino acids long. V dropped 4 bases and J dropped 1 base, with 14 bases sitting between them. CDR3 residues: CASSSRVQGSNQPQHF. CDR3 bases: TGTGCCAGCAGTTCCCGCGTCCAGGGAAGCAATCAGCCCCAGCATTTT.

This rearrangement joins TRBV5-1 to TRBJ1-4, with D unresolved. This CDR3 is built from 15 residues. The V gene lost 0 bases and the J gene lost 5 bases, with 11 bases spanning the gap. Germline V lookup: CDR1 SGHRS, CDR2 YFSETQ. Here the CDR3 DNA reads TGCGCCAGCAGCTTGGGGCCAGTAAACAATGAAAAACTGTTTTTT. This sequence encodes CASSLGPVNNEKLFF. Looking up the rest from reference TRBV5-1 and TRBJ1-4 gives the full variable domain: KAGVTQTPRYLIKTRGQQVTLSCSPISGHRSVSWYQQTPGQGLQFLFEYFSETQRNKGNFPGRFSGRQFSNSRSEMNVSTLELGDSALYLCASSLGPVNNEKLFFGSGTQLSVL.

This chain connects TRBV6-4 to TRBJ2-1; D may be TRBD2 (5 bases). Trimming pared 5 bases from V and 2 bases from J, leaving 10 bases between. From germline, CDR1 is MRHNA and CDR2 SNTAGT. The CDR3 spans 14 residues. CDR3: CASSLDGAYNEQFF. The CDR3 region has the DNA TGTGCCAGCAGTTTAGACGGGGCCTACAATGAGCAGTTCTTC.

This sequence joins TRBV19 and TRBJ1-1; 9 bases align to TRBD1. This CDR3 has 14 residues. Germline V gives CDR1 LNHDA, CDR2 SQIVND (reference sequence). The junction had 7 bases not matched to a gene; V was cut back by 4 bases and J by 7 bases. The CDR3 is CASSTGQGIGEAFF. The CDR3 coding sequence is TGTGCCAGTAGTACAGGACAGGGGATTGGTGAAGCTTTCTTT. Full variable domain (rest looked up from reference TRBV19 and TRBJ1-1): DGGITQSPKYLFRKEGQNVTLSCEQNLNHDAMYWYRQDPGQGLRLIYYSQIVNDFQKGDIAEGYSVSREKKESFPLTVTSAQKNPTAFYLCASSTGQGIGEAFFGQGTRLTVV.

This clone was counted a single time. V usage is TRBV6-5 and J usage is TRBJ1-3; unclear D gene. Trimming removed 8 bases from V and 0 bases from J, with 8 bases in between. Germline V lookup: CDR1 MNHEY, CDR2 SVGAGI. This CDR3 has 13 amino acids. The CDR3 coding sequence is TGTGCCAGCTTCCGGGACTCTGGAAACACCATATATTTT. Its protein is CASFRDSGNTIYF.

This clone was detected only a few times. The chain uses TRBV6-5 and TRBJ1-6; D remains ambiguous. CDR1 MNHEY and CDR2 SVGAGI come from the germline V gene. The CDR3 totals 14 residues. The V gene lost 7 bases and the J gene lost 13 bases, with 20 bases spanning the gap. The CDR3 sequence: CASNSEGTKFPLHF. For the CDR3, the DNA is TGTGCCAGCAATTCGGAGGGAACAAAGTTTCCCCTCCACTTT.

About this clone: An end of the junction differs from the germline gene, which may be a read error. The genes are TRBV7-7 and TRBJ2-2; D could derive from TRBD1 or TRBD2 (7 bases each). CDR1 SSHAT and CDR2 FNYEAQ come from the germline V gene (reference sequence). The CDR3 spans 15 residues. CDR3 nucleotide sequence: TGTGCTAGCAGCCTAGCAGGGGGGGTGACCGGGGAGCTGTTTTTT. This translates into CASSLAGGVTGELFF.

V usage is TRBV19 and J usage is TRBJ2-1, with TRBD2 matching over 13 bases. Germline CDR1 is LNHDA and CDR2 is SQIVND (reference sequence). V lost 3 bases, J lost 8 bases, and 19 bases stayed unmatched. This CDR3 comprises 20 residues. The CDR3 sequence is CASSIILAGGPVGGFHEQFF. CDR3 DNA: TGTGCCAGTAGTATTATACTAGCGGGGGGGCCGGTGGGAGGCTTCCATGAGCAGTTCTTC.